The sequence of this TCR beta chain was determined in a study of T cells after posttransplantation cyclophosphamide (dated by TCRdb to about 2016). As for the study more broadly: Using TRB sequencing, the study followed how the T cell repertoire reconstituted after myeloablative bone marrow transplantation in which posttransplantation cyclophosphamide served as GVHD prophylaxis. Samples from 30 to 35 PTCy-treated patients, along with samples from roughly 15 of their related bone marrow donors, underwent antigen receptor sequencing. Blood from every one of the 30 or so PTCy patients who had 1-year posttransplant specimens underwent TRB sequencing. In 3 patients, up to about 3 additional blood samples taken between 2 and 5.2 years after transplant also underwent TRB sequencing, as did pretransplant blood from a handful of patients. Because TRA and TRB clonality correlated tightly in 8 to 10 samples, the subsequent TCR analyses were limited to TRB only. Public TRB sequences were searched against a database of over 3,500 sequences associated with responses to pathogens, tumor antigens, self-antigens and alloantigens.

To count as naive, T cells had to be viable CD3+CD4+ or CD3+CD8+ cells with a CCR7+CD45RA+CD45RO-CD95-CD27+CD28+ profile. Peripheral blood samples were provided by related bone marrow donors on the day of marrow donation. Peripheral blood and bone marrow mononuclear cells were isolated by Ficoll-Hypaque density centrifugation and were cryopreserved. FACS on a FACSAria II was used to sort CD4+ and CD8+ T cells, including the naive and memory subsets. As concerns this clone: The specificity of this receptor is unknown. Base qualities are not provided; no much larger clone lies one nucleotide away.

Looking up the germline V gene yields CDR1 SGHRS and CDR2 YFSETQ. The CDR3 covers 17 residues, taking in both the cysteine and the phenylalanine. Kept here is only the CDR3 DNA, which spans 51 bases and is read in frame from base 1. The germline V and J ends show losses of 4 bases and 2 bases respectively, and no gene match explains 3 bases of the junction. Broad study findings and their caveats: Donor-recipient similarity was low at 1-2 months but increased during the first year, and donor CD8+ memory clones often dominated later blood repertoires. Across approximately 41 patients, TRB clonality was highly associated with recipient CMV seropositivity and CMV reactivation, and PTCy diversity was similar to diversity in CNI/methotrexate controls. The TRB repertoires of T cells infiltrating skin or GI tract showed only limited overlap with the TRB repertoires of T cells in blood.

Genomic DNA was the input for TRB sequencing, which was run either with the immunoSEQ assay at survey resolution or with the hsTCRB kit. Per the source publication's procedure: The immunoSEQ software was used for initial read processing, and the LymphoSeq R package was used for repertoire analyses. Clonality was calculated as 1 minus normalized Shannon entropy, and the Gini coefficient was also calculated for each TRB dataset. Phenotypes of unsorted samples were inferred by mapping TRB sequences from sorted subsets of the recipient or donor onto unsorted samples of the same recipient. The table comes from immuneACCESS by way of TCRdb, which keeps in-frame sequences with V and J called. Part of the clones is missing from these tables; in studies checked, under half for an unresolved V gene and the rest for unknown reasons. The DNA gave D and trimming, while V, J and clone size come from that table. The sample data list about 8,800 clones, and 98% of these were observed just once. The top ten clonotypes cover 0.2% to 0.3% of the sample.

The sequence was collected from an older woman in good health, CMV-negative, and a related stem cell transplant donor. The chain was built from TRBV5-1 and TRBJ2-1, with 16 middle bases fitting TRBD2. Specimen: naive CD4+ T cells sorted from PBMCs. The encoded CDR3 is CASSPGTSGGAYNEQFF. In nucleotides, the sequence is TGCGCCAGCAGCCCCGGGACTAGCGGGGGGGCCTACAATGAGCAGTTCTTC.